This T cell receptor beta chain was found in a study of shared clonotypes between healthy human individuals. The overall study: Per donor, CD8 memory used one plate, CD8 naive used two, CD4 memory used three and CD4 naive used three. General study findings and limits: Among donors, clonotype sharing was expected to be affected by sequencing depth. A reduction in generation probabilities was seen for non-shared clonotypes relative to those shared by all four donors.

The method was immunoSEQ multiplex PCR; TCRdb's version includes in-frame clones alone and lacks a portion of them. The sample consists of about 1,900,000 clones, over 85% of them appearing once. Cells designated naive CD8 were CD45RO-negative and were positively selected for CCR7, with terminally differentiated effector memory CD45RA+ cells excluded. V was clipped by 5 bases and J by 4 bases; unmatched bases: 12. Germline lookup yields CDR1 PRHDT and CDR2 FYEKMQ (reference sequence). This CDR3 contains 17 residues. A remark on this clone: Its antigen is not identified.

The receptor's source is a young man in good health. Sample: naive CD8+ T cells sorted from blood. V gene TRBV13 combines with J gene TRBJ1-2; 11 nucleotides align to TRBD1. Here the CDR3 reads CASSDSGTGGMGYGYTF. In nucleotides, the CDR3 is TGTGCCAGCAGCGACTCCGGGACAGGGGGAATGGGCTATGGCTACACCTTC.